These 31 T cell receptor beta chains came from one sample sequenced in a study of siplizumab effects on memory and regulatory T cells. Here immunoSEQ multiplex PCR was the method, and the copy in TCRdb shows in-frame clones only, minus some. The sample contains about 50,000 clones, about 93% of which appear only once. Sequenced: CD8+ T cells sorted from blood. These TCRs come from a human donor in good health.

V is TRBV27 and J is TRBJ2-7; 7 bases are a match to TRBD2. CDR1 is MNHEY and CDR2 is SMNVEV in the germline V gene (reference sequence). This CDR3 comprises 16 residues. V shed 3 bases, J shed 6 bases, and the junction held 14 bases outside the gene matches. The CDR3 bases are TGTGCCAGCAGTTTTTTGGTAGCGGGTGAATGGATCGAGCAGTACTTC. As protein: CASSFLVAGEWIEQYF.

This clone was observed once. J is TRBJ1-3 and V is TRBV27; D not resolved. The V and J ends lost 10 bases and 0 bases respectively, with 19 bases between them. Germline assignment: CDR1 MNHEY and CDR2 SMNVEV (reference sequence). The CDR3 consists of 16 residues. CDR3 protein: CATSPFWSPSGNTIYF. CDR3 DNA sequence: TGTGCCACCAGCCCCTTTTGGTCTCCCTCTGGAAACACCATATATTTT.

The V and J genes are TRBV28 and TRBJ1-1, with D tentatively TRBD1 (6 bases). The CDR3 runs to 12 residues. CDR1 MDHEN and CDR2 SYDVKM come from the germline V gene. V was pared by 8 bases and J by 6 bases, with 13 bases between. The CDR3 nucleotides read TGTGCCAGCCAACAGGGTATAGCTGAAGCTTTCTTT. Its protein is CASQQGIAEAFF.

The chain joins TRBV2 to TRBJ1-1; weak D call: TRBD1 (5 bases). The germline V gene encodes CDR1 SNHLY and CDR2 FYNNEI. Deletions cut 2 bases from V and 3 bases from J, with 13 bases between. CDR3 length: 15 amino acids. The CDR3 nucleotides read TGTGCCAGCAGTGAAATGGGGCTGTCGGACACTGAAGCTTTCTTT. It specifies CASSEMGLSDTEAFF.

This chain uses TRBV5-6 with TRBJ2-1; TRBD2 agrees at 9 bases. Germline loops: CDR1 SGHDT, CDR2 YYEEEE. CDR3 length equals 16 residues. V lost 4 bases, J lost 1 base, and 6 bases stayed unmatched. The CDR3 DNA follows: TGTGCCAGCAGCCGTGCGACTAGCGGATCCTACAATGAGCAGTTCTTC. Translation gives CASSRATSGSYNEQFF.

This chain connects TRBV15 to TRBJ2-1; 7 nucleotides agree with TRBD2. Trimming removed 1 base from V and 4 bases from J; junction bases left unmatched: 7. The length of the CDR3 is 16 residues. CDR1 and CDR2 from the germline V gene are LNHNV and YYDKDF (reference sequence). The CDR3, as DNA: TGTGCCACCAGCAGAGGCAGTGCAGCGGGGTACAATGAGCAGTTCTTC. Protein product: CATSRGSAAGYNEQFF.

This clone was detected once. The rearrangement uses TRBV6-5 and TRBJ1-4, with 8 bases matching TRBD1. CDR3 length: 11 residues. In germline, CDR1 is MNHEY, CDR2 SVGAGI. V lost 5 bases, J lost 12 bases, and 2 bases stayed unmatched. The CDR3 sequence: CASSQGAELFF. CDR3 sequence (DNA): TGTGCCAGCAGTCAGGGGGCGGAACTGTTTTTT.

CDR3 amino acids: CATSRVKGGTEAFF. The CDR3 nucleotides read TGTGCCACCAGCAGAGTAAAGGGGGGAACTGAAGCTTTCTTT. The gene calls are TRBV15 and TRBJ1-1; D is perhaps TRBD1 (6 bases). Germline CDR1 reads LNHNV; CDR2 reads YYDKDF (reference sequence). V lost 1 base and J 5 bases, leaving 11 bases between the germline ends. There are 14 residues in the CDR3.

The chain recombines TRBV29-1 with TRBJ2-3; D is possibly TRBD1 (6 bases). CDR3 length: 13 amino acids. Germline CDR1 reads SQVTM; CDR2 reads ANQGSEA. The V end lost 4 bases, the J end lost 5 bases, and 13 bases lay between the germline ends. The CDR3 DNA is TGCAGCGTTGGGGCAGGGGTAATAGATACGCAGTATTTT. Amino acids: CSVGAGVIDTQYF.

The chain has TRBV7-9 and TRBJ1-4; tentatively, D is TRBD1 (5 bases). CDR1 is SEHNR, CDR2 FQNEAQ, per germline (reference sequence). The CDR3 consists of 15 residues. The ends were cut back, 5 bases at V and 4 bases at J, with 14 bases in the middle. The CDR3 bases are TGTGCCAGCAGCCCCCAGAACAGGATTAATGAAAAACTGTTTTTT. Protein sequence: CASSPQNRINEKLFF.

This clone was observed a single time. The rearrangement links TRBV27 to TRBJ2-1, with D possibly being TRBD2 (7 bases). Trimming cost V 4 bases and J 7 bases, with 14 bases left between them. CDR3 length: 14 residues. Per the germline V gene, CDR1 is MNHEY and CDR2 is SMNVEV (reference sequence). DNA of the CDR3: TGTGCCAGCAGTTGGGGGGGGCTGGGGAATGAGCAGTTCTTC. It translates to CASSWGGLGNEQFF.

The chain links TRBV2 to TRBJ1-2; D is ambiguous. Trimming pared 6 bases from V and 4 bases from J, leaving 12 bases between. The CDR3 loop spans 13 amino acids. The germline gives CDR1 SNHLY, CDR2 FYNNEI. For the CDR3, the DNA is TGTGCCAGCAGAGGTTCGCAGACCTATGGCTACACCTTC. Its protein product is CASRGSQTYGYTF. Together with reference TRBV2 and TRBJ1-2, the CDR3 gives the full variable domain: EPEVTQTPSHQVTQMGQEVILRCVPISNHLYFYWYRQILGQKVEFLVSFYNNEISEKSEIFDDQFSVERPDGSNFTLKIRSTKLEDSAMYFCASRGSQTYGYTFGSGTRLTVV.

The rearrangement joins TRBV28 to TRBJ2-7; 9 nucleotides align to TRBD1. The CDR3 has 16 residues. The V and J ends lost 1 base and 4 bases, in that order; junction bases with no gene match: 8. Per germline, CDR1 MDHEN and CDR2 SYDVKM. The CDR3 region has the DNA TGTGCCAGCAGTTTATATACAGGGGGCGCGGGTTACGAGCAGTACTTC. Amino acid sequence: CASSLYTGGAGYEQYF.

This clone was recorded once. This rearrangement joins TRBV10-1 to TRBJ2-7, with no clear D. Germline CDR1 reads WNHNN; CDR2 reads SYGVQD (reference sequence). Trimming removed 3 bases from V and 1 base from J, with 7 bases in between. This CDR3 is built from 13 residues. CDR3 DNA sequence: TGCGCCAGCAGTGACGCGGAGTCCTACGAGCAGTACTTC. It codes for CASSDAESYEQYF.

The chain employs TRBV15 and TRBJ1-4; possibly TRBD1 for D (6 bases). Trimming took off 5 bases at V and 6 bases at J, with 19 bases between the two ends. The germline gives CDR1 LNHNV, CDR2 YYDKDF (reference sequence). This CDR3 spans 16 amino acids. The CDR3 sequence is CATSLAQTGMDEKLFF. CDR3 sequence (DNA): TGTGCCACCAGCCTTGCGCAAACAGGGATGGATGAAAAACTGTTTTTT.

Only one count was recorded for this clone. The CDR3 coding sequence is TGTGCCGCCAGGTCGGGAATAGGGGGCTATGGCTACACCTTC. Protein: CAARSGIGGYGYTF. J is TRBJ1-2 and V is TRBV28; possibly TRBD1 for D (6 bases). The ends were cut back, 11 bases at V and 4 bases at J, with 20 bases in the middle. CDR3 length: 14 amino acids. Germline values: CDR1 MDHEN, CDR2 SYDVKM.

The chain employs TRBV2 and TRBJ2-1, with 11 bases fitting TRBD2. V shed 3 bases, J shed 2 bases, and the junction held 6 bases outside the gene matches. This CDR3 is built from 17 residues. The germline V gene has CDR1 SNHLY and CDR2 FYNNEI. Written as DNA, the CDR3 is TGTGCCAGCAGTGACCTTACTAGCGGGAGTCCCTACAATGAGCAGTTCTTC. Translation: CASSDLTSGSPYNEQFF.

The CDR3 bases are TGTGCCAGCAGCAGGACTAGCGGGAGGGCCCCTAGCACAGATACGCAGTATTTT. It is translated as CASSRTSGRAPSTDTQYF. V usage is TRBV28 and J usage is TRBJ2-3, with 15 bases fitting TRBD2. Germline V gene sequence: CDR1 MDHEN, CDR2 SYDVKM. J lost 0 bases, V lost 6 bases, and 7 bases had no gene match. The CDR3 is made up of 18 amino acids.

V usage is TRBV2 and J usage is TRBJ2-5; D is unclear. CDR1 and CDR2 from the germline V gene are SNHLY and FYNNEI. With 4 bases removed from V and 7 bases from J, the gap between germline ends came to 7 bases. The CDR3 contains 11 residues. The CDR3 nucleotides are TGTGCCAGCAGTGGGGATATGACCCAGTACTTC. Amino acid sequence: CASSGDMTQYF.

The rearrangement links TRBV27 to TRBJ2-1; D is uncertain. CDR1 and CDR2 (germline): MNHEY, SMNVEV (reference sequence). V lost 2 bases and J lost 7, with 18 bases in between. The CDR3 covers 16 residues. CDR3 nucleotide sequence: TGTGCCAGCAGTTTAACCCCCAGTGCGCGTATGAATGAGCAGTTCTTC. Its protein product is CASSLTPSARMNEQFF.

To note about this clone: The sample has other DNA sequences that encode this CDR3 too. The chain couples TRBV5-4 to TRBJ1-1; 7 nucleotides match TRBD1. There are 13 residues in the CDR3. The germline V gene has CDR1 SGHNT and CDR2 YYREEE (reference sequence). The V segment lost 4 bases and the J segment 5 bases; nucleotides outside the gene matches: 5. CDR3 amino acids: CASSATRGTEAFF. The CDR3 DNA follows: TGTGCCAGCAGCGCCACCAGGGGGACTGAAGCTTTCTTT. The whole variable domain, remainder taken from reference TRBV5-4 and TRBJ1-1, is ETGVTQSPTHLIKTRGQQVTLRCSSQSGHNTVSWYQQALGQGPQFIFQYYREEENGRGNFPPRFSGLQFPNYSSELNVNALELDDSALYLCASSATRGTEAFFGQGTRLTVV.

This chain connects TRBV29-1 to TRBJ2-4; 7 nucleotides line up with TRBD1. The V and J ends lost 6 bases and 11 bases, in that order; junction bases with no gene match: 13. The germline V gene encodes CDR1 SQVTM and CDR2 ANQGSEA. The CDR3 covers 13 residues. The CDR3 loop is CSVQPGTEDLQYF. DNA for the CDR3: TGCAGCGTCCAACCTGGGACAGAGGACCTTCAGTACTTC.

CDR3 sequence: CASSYEVRPTYEQYF. CDR3 nucleotide sequence: TGTGCCAGCAGCTACGAGGTCAGGCCGACCTACGAGCAGTACTTC. The chain combines TRBV11-2 with TRBJ2-7, with no clear D. V lost 4 bases, J lost 2 bases, and 15 bases lay in between. Germline CDR1 reads SGHAT; CDR2 reads FQNNGV. The CDR3 loop spans 15 amino acids.

The CDR3 DNA reads as TGTGCCAGCAGCCTTACAGTGGGGGGATCCCAAAATGAGCAGTTCTTC. As protein: CASSLTVGGSQNEQFF. V is TRBV7-9 and J is TRBJ2-1; D is perhaps TRBD2 (6 bases). CDR3 length equals 16 residues. V lost 5 bases and J 7 bases, leaving 21 bases between the germline ends. Looked up from germline, CDR1 is SEHNR and CDR2 is FQNEAQ (reference sequence).

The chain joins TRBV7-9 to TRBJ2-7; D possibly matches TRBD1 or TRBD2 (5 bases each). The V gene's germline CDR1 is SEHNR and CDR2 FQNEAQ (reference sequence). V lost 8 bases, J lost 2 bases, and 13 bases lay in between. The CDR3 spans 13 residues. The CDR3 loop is CASGVGRPYEQYF. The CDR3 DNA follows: TGTGCCAGCGGAGTGGGACGGCCCTACGAGCAGTACTTC.

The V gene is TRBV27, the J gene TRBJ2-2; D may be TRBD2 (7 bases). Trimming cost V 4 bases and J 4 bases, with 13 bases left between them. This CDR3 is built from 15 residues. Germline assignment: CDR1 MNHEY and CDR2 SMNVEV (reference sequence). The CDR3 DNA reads TGTGCCAGCAGTTGGGGGGGCAGGACCACCGGGGAGCTGTTTTTT. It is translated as CASSWGGRTTGELFF.

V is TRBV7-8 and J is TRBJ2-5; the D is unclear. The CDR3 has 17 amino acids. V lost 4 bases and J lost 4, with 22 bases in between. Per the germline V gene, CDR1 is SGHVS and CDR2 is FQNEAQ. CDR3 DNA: TGTGCCAGCAGCTCCCCTAGGACGTCGGCGAGTCGAGAGACCCAGTACTTC. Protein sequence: CASSSPRTSASRETQYF.

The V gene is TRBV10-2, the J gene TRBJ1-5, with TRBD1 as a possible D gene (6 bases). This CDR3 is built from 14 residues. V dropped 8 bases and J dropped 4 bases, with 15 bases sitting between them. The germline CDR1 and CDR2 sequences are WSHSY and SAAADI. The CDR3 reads CASGETGSNQPQHF. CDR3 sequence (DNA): TGCGCCAGCGGGGAGACAGGCTCTAATCAGCCCCAGCATTTT.

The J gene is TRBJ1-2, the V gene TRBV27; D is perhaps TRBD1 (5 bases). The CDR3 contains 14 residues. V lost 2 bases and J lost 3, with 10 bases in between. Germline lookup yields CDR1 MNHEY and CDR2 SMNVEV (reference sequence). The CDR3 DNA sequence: TGTGCCAGCAGTTTACGGCAGGGTGACTATGGCTACACCTTC. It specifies CASSLRQGDYGYTF.

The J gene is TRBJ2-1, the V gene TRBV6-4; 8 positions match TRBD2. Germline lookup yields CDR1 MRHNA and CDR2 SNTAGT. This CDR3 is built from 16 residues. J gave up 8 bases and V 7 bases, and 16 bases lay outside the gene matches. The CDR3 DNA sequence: TGTGCCAGCACCCAGGGGTACGGGAGGGCCGGTGATGAGCAGTTCTTC. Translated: CASTQGYGRAGDEQFF.

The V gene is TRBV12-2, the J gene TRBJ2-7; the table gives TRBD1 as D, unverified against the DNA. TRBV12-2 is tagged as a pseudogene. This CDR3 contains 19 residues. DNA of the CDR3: TGTGCAAGTCGCTTAGACAGAAGCCAAAGGGACATCAGCTCCTACGAGCAGTACTTC. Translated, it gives CASRLDRSQRDISSYEQYF.